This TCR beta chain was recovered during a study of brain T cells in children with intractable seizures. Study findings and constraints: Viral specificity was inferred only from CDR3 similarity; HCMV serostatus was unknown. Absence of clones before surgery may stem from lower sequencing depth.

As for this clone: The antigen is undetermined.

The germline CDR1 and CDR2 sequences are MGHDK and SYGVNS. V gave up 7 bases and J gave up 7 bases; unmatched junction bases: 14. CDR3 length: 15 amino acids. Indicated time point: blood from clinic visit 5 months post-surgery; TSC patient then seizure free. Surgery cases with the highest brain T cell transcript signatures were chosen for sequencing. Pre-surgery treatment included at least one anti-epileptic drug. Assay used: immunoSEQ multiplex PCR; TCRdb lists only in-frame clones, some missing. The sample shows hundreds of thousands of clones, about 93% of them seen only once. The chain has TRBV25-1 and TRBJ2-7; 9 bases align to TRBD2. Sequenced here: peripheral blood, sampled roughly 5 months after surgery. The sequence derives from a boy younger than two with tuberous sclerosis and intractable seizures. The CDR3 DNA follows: TGTGCCAGCACCGATAATCTTAGCGGGAGAACTGAGCAGTACTTC. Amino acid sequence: CASTDNLSGRTEQYF.